This TCR beta chain appears in the sequencing data of a study of shared clonotypes between healthy human individuals. Profiled with immunoSEQ multiplex PCR; TCRdb holds only in-frame clones, not every one. Of 2 million to 2.5 million clones in the sample, 85% to 95% were seen once. For this clone: Its specificity is unknown. In the same sample, other DNA sequences code for this CDR3.

Overall study results and limits: Investigators collected only blood, and repertoires in tissues likely differ.

The CDR3 runs 12 residues. From germline, CDR1 is SGHRS and CDR2 YFSETQ. The trim removed 5 bases at V and 6 bases at J, leaving 3 bases unmatched. This chain uses TRBV5-1 with TRBJ2-3; 7 nucleotides line up with TRBD1. The receptor comes from a man aged 18 to 30 in good health. Some clones in this sample may be carry-over from other donors' samples. Sequences were obtained from naive CD4+ T cells from PBMCs. This sample's subset: CD45RA+ positively selected. The CDR3 sequence: CASSQQGDTQYF. The CDR3 DNA follows: TGCGCCAGCAGTCAACAGGGGGATACGCAGTATTTT.